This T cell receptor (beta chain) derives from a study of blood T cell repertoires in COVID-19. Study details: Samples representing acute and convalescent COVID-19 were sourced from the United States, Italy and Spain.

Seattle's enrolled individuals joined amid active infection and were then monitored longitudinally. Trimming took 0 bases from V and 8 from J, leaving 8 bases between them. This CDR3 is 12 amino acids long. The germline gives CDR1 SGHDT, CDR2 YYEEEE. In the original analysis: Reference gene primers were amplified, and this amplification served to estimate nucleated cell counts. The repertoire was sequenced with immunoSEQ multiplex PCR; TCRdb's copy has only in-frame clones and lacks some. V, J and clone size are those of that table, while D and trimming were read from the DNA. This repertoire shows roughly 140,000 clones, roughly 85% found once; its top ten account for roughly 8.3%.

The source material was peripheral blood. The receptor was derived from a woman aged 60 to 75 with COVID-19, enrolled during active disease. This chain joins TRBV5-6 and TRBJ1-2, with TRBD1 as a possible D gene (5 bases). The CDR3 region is CASSLVGPGYTF. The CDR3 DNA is TGTGCCAGCAGCTTGGTGGGGCCGGGCTACACCTTC.